The following is a TCR beta chain sequence with its context. The authors reverse transcribed roughly 0.5 to 1 ug RNA with random hexamers. TCRdb recomputed calls from the immunoSEQ multiplex PCR reads with MiXCR, one row per CDR3 protein. The table includes about 210,000 distinct CDR3 sequences, around 95% detected once. TEMRA cells underwent FACS enrichment and CD8+ and CD4+ T cells underwent negative isolation. This sample is drawn from a study of CD8 T cells in Susac syndrome. This sequence originates from a human donor with multiple sclerosis. The sequencing input was CD4+ T cells from PBMCs.

CDR3 sequence reads: CSAKTGGQYGYTF. The CDR3 DNA reads as TGCAGTGCAAAGACAGGCGGTCAATATGGCTACACCTTC. The rearrangement links TRBV20-1 to TRBJ1-2; D is possibly TRBD1 (6 bases). The ends were cut back, 6 bases at V and 5 bases at J, with 16 bases in the middle. The CDR3 spans 13 residues. The germline V gene encodes CDR1 DFQATT and CDR2 SNEGSKA (reference sequence).